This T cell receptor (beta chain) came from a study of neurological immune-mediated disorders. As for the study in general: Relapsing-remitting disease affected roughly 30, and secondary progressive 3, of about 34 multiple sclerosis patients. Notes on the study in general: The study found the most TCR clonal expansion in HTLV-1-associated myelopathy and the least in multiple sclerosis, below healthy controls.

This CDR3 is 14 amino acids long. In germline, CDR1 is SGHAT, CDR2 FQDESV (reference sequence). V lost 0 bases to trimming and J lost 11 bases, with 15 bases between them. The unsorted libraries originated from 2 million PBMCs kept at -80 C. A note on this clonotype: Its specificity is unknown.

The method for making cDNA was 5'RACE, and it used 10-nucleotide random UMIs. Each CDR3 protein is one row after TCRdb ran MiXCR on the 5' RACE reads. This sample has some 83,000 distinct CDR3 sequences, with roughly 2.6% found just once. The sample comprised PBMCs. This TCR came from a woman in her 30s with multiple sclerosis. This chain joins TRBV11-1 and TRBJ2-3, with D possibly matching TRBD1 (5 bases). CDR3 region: CASSLALQDPRQYF. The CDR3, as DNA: TGTGCCAGCAGCTTAGCGCTACAGGATCCTAGGCAGTATTTT.